This T cell receptor beta chain was profiled in a study of blood T cell repertoires in COVID-19. Study as a whole: The samples span acute and convalescent COVID-19 from the United States, Italy and Spain. PBMCs, B-cell-depleted T cells, or T cells provided the cDNA or gDNA that made up the material.

Per germline, CDR1 ENHRY and CDR2 SYGVKD. The CDR3 contains 12 residues. The germline V and J ends were trimmed by 10 bases and 6 bases, with 15 bases remaining between them. As originally analysed: Estimates of nucleated cell counts were drawn from the amplification of reference gene primers. Assay used: immunoSEQ multiplex PCR; TCRdb lists only in-frame clones, some missing. V and J calls and clone size follow that table, whereas D and trimming were derived from the DNA. The sample holds approximately 310,000 clones; 70% to 90% are singletons and the top ten take 6.5% to 9.5%. V usage is TRBV10-3 and J usage is TRBJ1-2, with D perhaps TRBD1 (6 bases). The sequence derives from a woman in her 50s who had recovered from COVID-19. The sample consisted of peripheral blood. CDR3 amino acids: CATAGGVDGYTF. The CDR3 nucleotides are TGTGCCACGGCGGGGGGCGTAGATGGCTACACCTTC.